This entry lists 25 T cell receptor beta chains sequenced from one sample in a study of T cell responses to AZD1222 COVID-19 vaccine. The assay was immunoSEQ multiplex PCR, and TCRdb's table has in-frame clones only and misses some. The table has roughly 200,000 clones, 85% to 90% seen once; the top ten hold approximately 8%. Specimen: peripheral blood, collected on day 0 of AZD1222 vaccination. The receptors were gathered from an adult in good health.

The chain employs TRBV5-5 and TRBJ2-2, with D hard to call. The CDR3 contains 13 residues. Germline V gives CDR1 SGHKS, CDR2 YYEKEE (reference sequence). Trimming pared 0 bases from V and 7 bases from J, leaving 7 bases between. CDR3 coding DNA: TGTGCCAGCAGCTTGGCTGGGTACGGGGAGCTGTTTTTT. Translated, it gives CASSLAGYGELFF.

This clone showed up just once. This sequence joins TRBV6-5 and TRBJ1-1; no reliable D call. V shed 5 bases and J shed 5 bases, with 12 bases lying between them. The CDR3 extends over 13 amino acids. Germline V gene sequence: CDR1 MNHEY, CDR2 SVGAGI. The CDR3 DNA is TGTGCCAGCAGTCTTAACGGATGGACTGAAGCTTTCTTT. This gives the protein CASSLNGWTEAFF.

The chain employs TRBV24-1 and TRBJ2-1, with D possibly being TRBD1 or TRBD2 (6 bases each). This CDR3 is 15 amino acids long. Germline CDR1 is KGHDR and CDR2 is SFDVKD. V lost 5 bases to trimming and J lost 3 bases, with 13 bases between them. The CDR3 nucleotides are TGTGCCACCAGTGTAGGGGGGCCCGACTACAATGAGCAGTTCTTC. Amino acid sequence: CATSVGGPDYNEQFF.

V is TRBV6-5 and J is TRBJ1-5; 7 nucleotides line up with TRBD1. The CDR3 totals 13 residues. CDR1 and CDR2 from the germline V gene are MNHEY and SVGAGI. V shed 7 bases, J shed 2 bases, and the junction held 2 bases outside the gene matches. This chain's CDR3 is CASIQGGNQPQHF. The CDR3, as DNA: TGTGCCAGCATCCAGGGGGGCAATCAGCCCCAGCATTTT.

This clone has only a few counts. The chain uses TRBV4-2 and TRBJ1-5; a weak D match, TRBD1 (6 bases). From germline, CDR1 is LGHNA and CDR2 YNFKEQ. The CDR3 totals 15 residues. V was clipped by 2 bases and J by 5 bases, with 13 bases between them. The CDR3 DNA sequence: TGTGCCAGCAGCCAAATCCGGGACACCGATCAGCCCCAGCATTTT. It yields the protein CASSQIRDTDQPQHF.

V gene TRBV7-2 combines with J gene TRBJ2-7; TRBD2 aligns across 7 bases. This CDR3 comprises 15 residues. Losses at the gene ends were 5 bases for V and 0 bases for J; bases not matched to a gene: 7. Germline lookup yields CDR1 SGHTA and CDR2 FQGNSA. This chain's CDR3 is CASSHFGGGSYEQYF. CDR3 in DNA: TGTGCCAGCAGCCATTTTGGCGGGGGCTCCTACGAGCAGTACTTC.

This chain joins TRBV9 and TRBJ1-2; D ambiguous. Germline CDR1 and CDR2: SGDLS and YYNGEE. The CDR3 has 13 amino acids. Trimming left V 0 bases short and J 8 bases short, with 11 bases between. In nucleotides, the CDR3 is TGTGCCAGCAGCGTAGCTGGGGTGGAGGGCTACACCTTC. Residues: CASSVAGVEGYTF.

The V and J genes are TRBV6-5 and TRBJ1-2; 7 bases agree with TRBD1. With V trimmed by 6 bases and J by 8 bases, 9 bases remained unmatched. This CDR3 is 13 amino acids long. Per the germline V gene, CDR1 is MNHEY and CDR2 is SVGAGI. In nucleotides, the CDR3 is TGTGCCAGCAGCCCCGGCAGGGGGGTAGGCTACACCTTC. Amino acids: CASSPGRGVGYTF.

The chain has TRBV18 and TRBJ1-4; D possibly corresponds to TRBD1 (6 bases). The CDR3 extends over 14 amino acids. V was pared by 6 bases and J by 6 bases, with 14 bases between. CDR1 is KGHSH and CDR2 is LQKENI in the germline V gene. CDR3 amino acids: CASSHREADEKLFF. The CDR3 DNA follows: TGTGCCAGCTCCCACAGGGAGGCGGATGAAAAACTGTTTTTT.

J is TRBJ2-2 and V is TRBV19; possible D gene TRBD1, 5 bases. The CDR3 extends over 14 amino acids. Trimming cost V 4 bases and J 6 bases, with 12 bases left between them. The germline gives CDR1 LNHDA, CDR2 SQIVND (reference sequence). CDR3 in amino acids: CASSTVRGSGELFF. Here the CDR3 DNA reads TGTGCCAGTAGTACCGTAAGGGGCTCCGGGGAGCTGTTTTTT.

The chain joins TRBV3-1 (or the pseudogene TRBV3-2) to TRBJ1-5; D remains ambiguous. The length of the CDR3 is 13 residues. CDR1 is LGHDT, CDR2 YNNKEL, per germline (reference sequence). The V gene lost 4 bases and the J gene lost 4 bases, with 8 bases spanning the gap. The DNA of the CDR3 is TGTGCCAGCAGCCCAACTTTGAATCAGCCCCAGCATTTT. Its translation is CASSPTLNQPQHF.

The genes are TRBV21-1 and TRBJ2-7; the table's D call TRBD1 went unverified against the DNA. TRBV21-1 counts as a pseudogene. This CDR3 is built from 16 residues. In DNA form, the CDR3 reads TGTGCCAGCAGCAAGATCGACAGGGTCTTCTCCTACGAGCAGTACTTC. Amino acids: CASSKIDRVFSYEQYF.

The gene calls are TRBV13 and TRBJ1-1, with unresolved D. Trimming removed 4 bases from V and 4 bases from J, with 16 bases in between. Looked up from germline, CDR1 is PRHDT and CDR2 is FYEKMQ (reference sequence). CDR3 length: 15 residues. The CDR3 DNA sequence: TGTGCCAGCAGCTACCACGGTGAACGGGGCACTGAAGCTTTCTTT. Translated: CASSYHGERGTEAFF.

The genes are TRBV12-1 and TRBJ2-7; the table assigns TRBD1, which was not confirmed against the DNA. TRBV12-1 is tagged as a pseudogene. The CDR3 consists of 16 residues. The CDR3 DNA sequence: TGTGCCAGCAGCTCGCTTGACAGGGTCATTTCCTACGAGCAGTACTTC. Its protein product is CASSSLDRVISYEQYF.

The chain has TRBV20-1 and TRBJ2-1, with 7 bases matching TRBD2. V was clipped by 3 bases and J by 8 bases; unmatched bases: 16. CDR3 length: 16 residues. From germline, CDR1 is DFQATT and CDR2 SNEGSKA (reference sequence). The DNA of the CDR3 is TGCAGTGCTAGTCTAGTGGGGACTACAAGCAGGGATGAGCAGTTCTTC. It specifies CSASLVGTTSRDEQFF.

The chain combines TRBV12-3 or TRBV12-4 with TRBJ1-2; D is ambiguous. This CDR3 has 11 residues. Trimming shortened V by 6 bases and J by 4 bases, and 6 bases separated the two germline ends. The CDR3 region is CASSQFYGYTF. CDR3 sequence (DNA): TGTGCCAGCAGCCAGTTCTATGGCTACACCTTC.

The chain combines TRBV6-5 with TRBJ2-1; a possible D gene is TRBD1 (6 bases). V lost 7 bases, J lost 15 bases, and 22 bases lay in between. This CDR3 is built from 13 residues. Germline CDR1 reads MNHEY; CDR2 reads SVGAGI. The CDR3 sequence: CASNPRSTGLPFF. CDR3 bases: TGTGCCAGCAACCCCCGCTCCACAGGGCTGCCGTTCTTC.

The gene calls are TRBV2 and TRBJ1-5; TRBD1 matches 8 bases. Germline trimming cut 5 bases from V and 8 bases from J; bases unmatched to any gene: 8. The CDR3 covers 14 residues. Germline V gene sequence: CDR1 SNHLY, CDR2 FYNNEI. CDR3 region: CASSRTGSFEPQHF. The DNA for the CDR3 is TGTGCCAGCAGTAGGACAGGGAGTTTTGAGCCCCAGCATTTT.

The rearrangement uses TRBV7-2 and TRBJ1-3; D gene unclear. Trimming stripped 4 bases from V and 0 bases from J, with 16 bases between. There are 17 residues in the CDR3. CDR1 is SGHTA and CDR2 is FQGNSA in the germline V gene. CDR3 amino acids: CASSSSQTTGSGNTIYF. CDR3 DNA: TGTGCCAGCAGCTCATCGCAGACAACGGGCTCTGGAAACACCATATATTTT.

The chain combines TRBV27 with TRBJ1-2; possible D gene TRBD1, 6 bases. The CDR3 has 13 residues. CDR1 is MNHEY and CDR2 is SMNVEV in the germline V gene (reference sequence). V dropped 5 bases and J dropped 5 bases, with 12 bases sitting between them. CDR3: CASSTGQLYGYTF. The CDR3 coding sequence is TGTGCCAGCAGTACCGGACAGCTATATGGCTACACCTTC.

V is TRBV6-1 and J is TRBJ1-5, with D perhaps matching TRBD1 (5 bases). Per the germline V gene, CDR1 is MNHNS and CDR2 is SASEGT. This CDR3 comprises 16 residues. The V and J ends lost 3 bases and 2 bases respectively, with 14 bases between them. In DNA, the CDR3 is TGTGCCAGCAGTGACAGGGTGGTGGTTGGCAATCAGCCCCAGCATTTT. As protein: CASSDRVVVGNQPQHF.

The V call is TRBV2, the J call TRBJ2-7; TRBD1 or TRBD2 may be the D gene (5 bases each). The V end was cut by 6 bases, the J end by 3 bases, with 15 bases between. The CDR3 covers 14 residues. Germline CDR1 and CDR2: SNHLY and FYNNEI. This CDR3 is CASSPRGIHYEQYF. The CDR3 region has the DNA TGTGCCAGCAGCCCGAGGGGAATCCACTACGAGCAGTACTTC.

This clone appeared a few times. The V call is TRBV27, the J call TRBJ1-5; a possible D gene is TRBD1 (5 bases). The CDR3 is 14 residues long. Trimming removed 3 bases from V and 4 bases from J, with 10 bases in between. CDR1 MNHEY and CDR2 SMNVEV come from the germline V gene (reference sequence). CDR3 amino acids: CASSFLQGNQPQHF. The CDR3 DNA sequence: TGTGCCAGCAGTTTCCTCCAGGGAAATCAGCCCCAGCATTTT.

The chain recombines TRBV29-1 with TRBJ2-7; no firm D call. Germline V gene data show CDR1 as SQVTM and CDR2 as ANQGSEA. The CDR3 runs to 12 residues. Trimming pared 3 bases from V and 2 bases from J, leaving 8 bases between. CDR3 residues: CSVDSDTYEQYF. The CDR3 DNA reads TGCAGCGTTGACTCAGATACCTACGAGCAGTACTTC.

J is TRBJ2-3 and V is TRBV11-3; TRBD2 agrees at 8 bases. Germline values: CDR1 SGHNT, CDR2 YENEEA. V shed 0 bases and J 1 base; nucleotides not matched to a gene: 0. This CDR3 has 15 residues. The CDR3 coding sequence is TGTGCCAGCAGCTTAGAGCGGGGGGGCACAGATACGCAGTATTTT. It specifies CASSLERGGTDTQYF. The whole variable domain, remainder taken from reference TRBV11-3 and TRBJ2-3, is EAGVVQSPRYKIIEKKQPVAFWCNPISGHNTLYWYLQNLGQGPELLIRYENEEAVDDSQLPKDRFSAERLKGVDSTLKIQPAELGDSAVYLCASSLERGGTDTQYFGPGTRLTVL.